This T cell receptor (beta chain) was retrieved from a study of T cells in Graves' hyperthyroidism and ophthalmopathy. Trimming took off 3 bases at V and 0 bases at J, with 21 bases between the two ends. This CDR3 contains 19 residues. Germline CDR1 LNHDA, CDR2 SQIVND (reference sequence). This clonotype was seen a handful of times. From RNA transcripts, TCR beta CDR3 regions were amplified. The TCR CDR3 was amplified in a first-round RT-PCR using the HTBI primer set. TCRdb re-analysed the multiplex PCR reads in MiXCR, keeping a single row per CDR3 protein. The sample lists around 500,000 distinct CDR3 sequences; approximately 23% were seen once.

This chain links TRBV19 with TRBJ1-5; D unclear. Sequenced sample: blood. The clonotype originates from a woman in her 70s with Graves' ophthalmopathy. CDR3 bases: TGTGCCAGTAGTATCATTGTGACACTCGGGGAGTATAGCAATCAGCCCCAGCATTTT. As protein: CASSIIVTLGEYSNQPQHF. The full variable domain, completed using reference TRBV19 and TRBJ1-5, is DGGITQSPKYLFRKEGQNVTLSCEQNLNHDAMYWYRQDPGQGLRLIYYSQIVNDFQKGDIAEGYSVSREKKESFPLTVTSAQKNPTAFYLCASSIIVTLGEYSNQPQHFGDGTRLSIL.